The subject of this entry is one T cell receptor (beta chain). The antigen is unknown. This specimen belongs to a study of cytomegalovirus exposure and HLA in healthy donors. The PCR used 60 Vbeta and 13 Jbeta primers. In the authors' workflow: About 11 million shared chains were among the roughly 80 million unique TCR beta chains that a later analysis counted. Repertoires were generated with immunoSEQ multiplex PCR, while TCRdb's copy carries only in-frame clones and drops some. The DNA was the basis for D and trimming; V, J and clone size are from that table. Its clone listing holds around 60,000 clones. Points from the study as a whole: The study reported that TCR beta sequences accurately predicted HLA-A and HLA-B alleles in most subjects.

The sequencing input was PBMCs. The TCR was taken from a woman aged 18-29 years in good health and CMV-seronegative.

The CDR3 DNA follows: TGTGCCTGGATGGGGGCCTCGGGAGCTTTCTTT. This encodes CAWMGASGAFF. This chain uses TRBV30 with TRBJ1-1; maybe TRBD1 (6 bases). CDR1 GTSNPN and CDR2 SVGIG come from the germline V gene (reference sequence). Trimming left V 4 bases short and J 10 bases short, with 13 bases between. The CDR3 totals 11 residues. Full variable domain (rest looked up from reference TRBV30 and TRBJ1-1): SQTIHQWPATLVQPVGSPLSLECTVEGTSNPNLYWYRQAAGRGLQLLFYSVGIGQISSEVPQNLSASRPQDRQFILSSKKLLLSDSGFYLCAWMGASGAFFGQGTRLTVV.